Listed here are 24 T cell receptor beta chains from one sample, sequenced in a study of T cells in Graves' hyperthyroidism and ophthalmopathy. TCR beta CDR3 sequences were amplified from RNA transcripts. First-round RT-PCR of the TCR CDR3 relied on the HTBI primer set. One entry per CDR3 protein results from TCRdb running MiXCR on the multiplex PCR reads. The profile shows 500,000 to 750,000 distinct CDR3 sequences, approximately 15% of them singletons. Input material: blood. These receptors came from a woman aged 18-35 years with Graves' ophthalmopathy.

The table lists this clonotype with a few counts. J is TRBJ2-6 and V is TRBV7-2; no clear D gene. The CDR3 covers 17 residues. V lost 8 bases and J 1 base, leaving 18 bases between the germline ends. The germline CDR1 and CDR2 sequences are SGHTA and FQGNSA. CDR3 protein: CASLLLSFLSGANVLTF. CDR3 coding DNA: TGTGCCAGCCTCCTTTTGTCCTTTCTTTCTGGGGCCAACGTCCTGACTTTC.

This chain uses TRBV5-6 with TRBJ2-1, with TRBD1 identical over 8 bases. The germline CDR1 and CDR2 sequences are SGHDT and YYEEEE. V dropped 4 bases and J dropped 5; count of bases not matched to a gene: 8. The CDR3 covers 15 residues. DNA for the CDR3: TGTGCCAGCAGCCATCAGGGGGCTCTAAACAATGAGCAGTTCTTC. It codes for CASSHQGALNNEQFF. The entire variable domain, with the rest obtained from reference TRBV5-6 and TRBJ2-1, is as follows: DAGVTQSPTHLIKTRGQQVTLRCSPKSGHDTVSWYQQALGQGPQFIFQYYEEEERQRGNFPDRFSGHQFPNYSSELNVNALLLGDSALYLCASSHQGALNNEQFFGPGTRLTVL.

The CDR3: CAWRHGGNGELFF. CDR3 in DNA: TGTGCCTGGAGACACGGAGGAAACGGGGAGCTGTTTTTT. This chain uses TRBV30 with TRBJ2-2; perhaps TRBD2 as D (5 bases). Germline V CDR1 and CDR2: GTSNPN, SVGIG (reference sequence). CDR3 length: 13 residues. V gave up 3 bases and J gave up 7 bases, with 12 bases separating them.

This clonotype was recorded a few times. This chain connects TRBV30 to TRBJ1-5, with D possibly TRBD1 on 6 matching bases. The CDR3 is 13 residues long. Between the trimmed V and J ends, which lost 3 bases and 7 bases, there was a span of 13 bases. Per the germline V gene, CDR1 is GTSNPN and CDR2 is SVGIG (reference sequence). The chain's CDR3 is CAWSGGAGQPQHF. Here the CDR3 DNA reads TGTGCCTGGAGCGGGGGGGCCGGACAGCCCCAGCATTTT.

This clonotype was seen repeatedly, ten times or more. J is TRBJ1-5 and V is TRBV2, with D possibly matching TRBD1 (5 bases). Germline CDR1 is SNHLY and CDR2 is FYNNEI. The V gene lost 4 bases and the J gene lost 0 bases, with 10 bases spanning the gap. The CDR3 sequence is 15 residues long. The CDR3 here is CASSVGGSSNQPQHF. The CDR3 region has the DNA TGTGCCAGCAGTGTTGGGGGGAGTAGCAATCAGCCCCAGCATTTT.

This clonotype has a count of ten or more. The V gene is TRBV5-1, the J gene TRBJ2-1; 8 bases align to TRBD1. Germline assignment: CDR1 SGHRS and CDR2 YFSETQ. This CDR3 has 15 residues. J was trimmed by 4 bases and V by 4 bases; bases with no gene match: 7. Here the CDR3 DNA reads TGCGCCAGCAGCCCGGGACAGGATATTTACAATGAGCAGTTCTTC. Translating it yields CASSPGQDIYNEQFF.

The chain uses TRBV6-4 and TRBJ2-3; 7 positions agree with TRBD2. With 5 bases clipped from V and 1 base from J, the junction kept 9 bases outside the gene matches. The CDR3 totals 16 residues. Germline CDR1 MRHNA, CDR2 SNTAGT. The CDR3 loop is CASSQAGTWRTDTQYF. CDR3 coding DNA: TGTGCCAGCAGTCAAGCGGGGACTTGGCGCACAGATACGCAGTATTTT.

This clonotype was found many times. The chain is built from TRBV11-2 and TRBJ2-7; TRBD2 matches 11 bases. The CDR3 extends over 15 amino acids. Trimming took 1 base from V and 4 from J; bases not matched to a gene: 3. From germline, CDR1 is SGHAT and CDR2 FQNNGV. CDR3 sequence (DNA): TGTGCCAGCAGCTTAGCGGTAGCGGGAGGGTACGAGCAGTACTTC. It translates to CASSLAVAGGYEQYF.

In its sample, this clonotype was seen a few times. This chain joins TRBV25-1 and TRBJ1-2; D call uncertain. This CDR3 region has 16 residues. Trimming pared 1 base from V and 1 base from J, leaving 13 bases between. Germline assignment: CDR1 MGHDK and CDR2 SYGVNS. The CDR3, as DNA: TGTGCCAGCAGTGAATTAGAACCAGCTCTTAACTATGGCTACACCTTC. It is translated as CASSELEPALNYGYTF.

This clonotype was recorded many times. The chain employs TRBV2 and TRBJ1-2; D is possibly TRBD1 (6 bases). The CDR3 totals 12 residues. From germline, CDR1 is SNHLY and CDR2 FYNNEI. V lost 9 bases to trimming and J lost 4 bases, with 12 bases between them. As DNA, the CDR3 is TGTGCCAGTATAAGGGGGGGCTATGGCTACACCTTC. Residues: CASIRGGYGYTF.

The table lists this clonotype with many counts. CDR3 nucleotide sequence: TGTGCCAGCAGCTTAGGAACAGGGAACTACGAGCAGTACTTC. Translating gives CASSLGTGNYEQYF. The chain joins TRBV7-2 to TRBJ2-7; tentatively, D is TRBD1 (6 bases). V dropped 1 base and J dropped 3 bases, with 10 bases sitting between them. The germline V gene has CDR1 SGHTA and CDR2 FQGNSA. The CDR3 is made up of 14 amino acids.

In the case of this clonotype: Mismatch with germline at one junction end may stem from a read error. The chain combines TRBV10-2 with TRBJ2-1, with D unclear. Germline CDR1 WSHSY, CDR2 SAAADI. The CDR3 runs 16 residues. The CDR3 nucleotides are TGCGCCAGCAGTGACCCAGCCCCGTTCCTCTACAATGAGCAGTCCTTC. Translation: CASSDPAPFLYNEQSF.

This clonotype occurred a few times. This sequence joins TRBV6-1 and TRBJ1-2, with D perhaps matching TRBD1 (5 bases). Trimming stripped 8 bases from V and 4 bases from J, with 11 bases between. Germline lookup yields CDR1 MNHNS and CDR2 SASEGT. The CDR3 is made up of 12 amino acids. CDR3 protein: CASQERGYGYTF. In DNA form, the CDR3 reads TGTGCCAGCCAGGAAAGGGGCTATGGCTACACCTTC.

The table lists this clonotype with many counts. The V call is TRBV27, the J call TRBJ1-6; 9 nucleotides agree with TRBD1. The CDR3 length is 16 residues. Per germline, CDR1 MNHEY and CDR2 SMNVEV (reference sequence). Germline trimming cut 6 bases from V and 6 bases from J; bases unmatched to any gene: 9. The CDR3 protein is CASSRKQGACNSPLHF. The CDR3, as DNA: TGTGCCAGCAGCCGGAAACAGGGGGCCTGTAATTCACCCCTCCACTTT.

The sample holds many counts of this clonotype. The chain joins TRBV12-3 or TRBV12-4 to TRBJ2-7, with D perhaps matching TRBD1 (5 bases). This CDR3 is 13 amino acids long. The V and J ends lost 7 bases and 5 bases respectively, with 15 bases between them. The CDR3 loop reads CASNLKGVNEQYF. The CDR3 DNA sequence: TGTGCCAGCAACTTGAAAGGGGTGAACGAGCAGTACTTC.

There are many counts of this clonotype. The chain joins TRBV30 to TRBJ1-5; D remains ambiguous. The CDR3 length is 14 residues. Trimming shortened V by 5 bases and J by 2 bases, and 13 bases separated the two germline ends. Germline V gene data show CDR1 as GTSNPN and CDR2 as SVGIG (reference sequence). The CDR3 loop is CAWGKTYGNQPQHF. CDR3 coding DNA: TGTGCCTGGGGGAAGACCTATGGCAATCAGCCCCAGCATTTT.

The sample holds a few counts of this clonotype. This chain connects TRBV7-9 to TRBJ2-1; 10 nucleotides line up with TRBD1. CDR3 length: 16 amino acids. The J segment lost 6 bases and the V segment lost 5 bases, leaving 10 bases of the junction unmatched. The V gene's germline CDR1 is SEHNR and CDR2 FQNEAQ (reference sequence). CDR3 protein: CASSLQGTGEANEQFF. CDR3 in DNA: TGTGCCAGCAGCCTACAAGGGACAGGGGAGGCCAATGAGCAGTTCTTC.

This clonotype was counted only a few times. This sequence may be a read error, since a much larger clone differs from it by one base. The V gene is TRBV7-3, the J gene TRBJ2-7; D is possibly TRBD2 (5 bases). The germline V and J ends were trimmed by 5 bases and 3 bases, with 20 bases remaining between them. CDR1 and CDR2 (germline): SGHTA, FQGTGA. This CDR3 comprises 16 residues. The CDR3: CASSPSGLAALYEQYF. The CDR3 bases are TGTGCCAGCAGCCCCTCCGGGCTAGCCGCACTCTACGAGCAGTACTTC.

The rearrangement uses TRBV18 and TRBJ1-4, with a weak D call TRBD1 (5 bases). V was clipped by 4 bases and J by 8 bases, with 14 bases between them. CDR3 length: 14 amino acids. Germline CDR1 and CDR2: KGHSH and LQKENI. The DNA for the CDR3 is TGTGCCAGCTCACGGGGACCGCCCGGGGAAAAACTGTTTTTT. Translation: CASSRGPPGEKLFF.

Turning to this clonotype: A much larger clone differs from this one at a single base, so this may be a read error. The chain uses TRBV2 and TRBJ2-7; D unclear. The V gene's germline CDR1 is SNHLY and CDR2 FYNNEI. There are 14 residues in the CDR3. Written as DNA, the CDR3 is TGTGCCAGCAGTGAACGGTCGACCTCCTACAAGCAGTACTTC. Protein sequence: CASSERSTSYKQYF. Looking up the rest from reference TRBV2 and TRBJ2-7 gives the full variable domain: EPEVTQTPSHQVTQMGQEVILRCVPISNHLYFYWYRQILGQKVEFLVSFYNNEISEKSEIFDDQFSVERPDGSNFTLKIRSTKLEDSAMYFCASSERSTSYKQYFGPGTRLTVT.

This clonotype was detected many times. The chain uses TRBV9 and TRBJ1-1; a weak D match, TRBD1 (5 bases). The CDR3 runs 14 residues. Germline-derived CDR1 and CDR2 are SGDLS and YYNGEE. Trimming left V 2 bases short and J 1 base short, with 9 bases between. The CDR3 bases are TGTGCCAGCAGCGTTCCAGGGAAGAACACTGAAGCTTTCTTT. Protein: CASSVPGKNTEAFF.

This clonotype was observed a few times. The chain uses TRBV29-1 and TRBJ1-2; TRBD1 aligns across 7 bases. V was clipped by 3 bases and J by 6 bases; unmatched bases: 10. This CDR3 region has 14 residues. CDR1 and CDR2 from the germline V gene are SQVTM and ANQGSEA. CDR3 sequence: CSVELADRVHGYTF. For the CDR3, the DNA is TGCAGCGTTGAGTTGGCCGACAGGGTTCATGGCTACACCTTC. Combining the CDR3 with reference TRBV29-1 and TRBJ1-2 gives the whole variable domain SAVISQKPSRDICQRGTSLTIQCQVDSQVTMMFWYRQQPGQSLTLIATANQGSEATYESGFVIDKFPISRPNLTFSTLTVSNMSPEDSSIYLCSVELADRVHGYTFGSGTRLTVV.

This clonotype was seen ten or more times. This sequence joins TRBV18 and TRBJ1-5, with D possibly TRBD1 on 6 matching bases. V gave up 2 bases and J gave up 7 bases, with 18 bases separating them. The length of the CDR3 is 16 residues. Germline values: CDR1 KGHSH, CDR2 LQKENI. The CDR3 region is CASSPGDGGSGQPQHF. The DNA for the CDR3 is TGTGCCAGCTCACCAGGGGATGGGGGCTCGGGACAGCCCCAGCATTTT.

Comments on this clonotype: At one end, the junction sequence differs from germline, possibly due to a read error. CDR3 in amino acids: CTSSEAGVRTEAFF. The CDR3 nucleotides read TGTACCAGCAGCGAGGCGGGGGTCCGGACTGAAGCTTTCTTT. The chain employs TRBV9 and TRBJ1-1, with D possibly being TRBD1 (5 bases). This CDR3 has 14 amino acids. Per germline, CDR1 SGDLS and CDR2 YYNGEE. The entire variable domain, with the rest obtained from reference TRBV9 and TRBJ1-1, is as follows: DSGVTQTPKHLITATGQRVTLRCSPRSGDLSVYWYQQSLDQGLQFLIQYYNGEERAKGNILERFSAQQFPDLHSELNLSSLELGDSALYFCTSSEAGVRTEAFFGQGTRLTVV.